The rows below give T cell receptor beta chains drawn from one sample of a study of blood T cell repertoires in COVID-19. The protocol was immunoSEQ multiplex PCR, while the TCRdb copy is restricted to in-frame clones and leaves out a portion. The sample lists under 250,000 clones, around nine tenths seen once, with over 1.1% in the top ten. What was sequenced was peripheral blood. The source is a man older than 75 with acute or convalescent COVID-19. CDR3s include the opening cysteine and the closing phenylalanine or tryptophan. Each record gives: V gene, J gene, D gene, clone size, CDR3 protein, CDR3 DNA. The D gene is left open where the match is weak. Clone sizes are given selectively: once, few, many, or a class where the clone is expanded.

v_call: TRBV28; j_call: TRBJ2-5; d_call: .; clone_size: .; cdr3_aa: CASSFGVSQETQYF; cdr3_nt: TGTGCCAGCAGTTTCGGGGTCAGTCAAGAGACCCAGTACTTC
v_call: TRBV2; j_call: TRBJ2-1; d_call: .; clone_size: .; cdr3_aa: CASTDSKAPYNEQFF; cdr3_nt: TGTGCCAGCACAGACTCCAAGGCGCCCTACAATGAGCAGTTCTTC
v_call: TRBV5-1; j_call: TRBJ1-3; d_call: TRBD1; clone_size: .; cdr3_aa: CASRPGTGGVFGNTIYF; cdr3_nt: TGCGCCAGCAGACCCGGGACAGGGGGCGTTTTTGGAAACACCATATATTTT
v_call: TRBV18; j_call: TRBJ1-2; d_call: .; clone_size: .; cdr3_aa: CASSPLGVAGYTF; cdr3_nt: TGTGCCAGCTCACCATTAGGGGTAGCTGGCTACACCTTC
v_call: TRBV6-1; j_call: TRBJ1-1; d_call: .; clone_size: .; cdr3_aa: CASRDSGVTEAFF; cdr3_nt: TGTGCCAGCAGGGACAGCGGTGTTACTGAAGCTTTCTTT
v_call: TRBV11-2; j_call: TRBJ2-3; d_call: .; clone_size: .; cdr3_aa: CASSLEPGDTDTQYF; cdr3_nt: TGTGCCAGCAGCTTAGAACCAGGGGACACAGATACGCAGTATTTT
v_call: TRBV21-1; j_call: TRBJ2-2; d_call: .; clone_size: .; cdr3_aa: CASSKESQGATGELFF; cdr3_nt: TGTGCCAGCAGCAAAGAGTCGCAGGGGGCGACCGGGGAGCTGTTTTTT
v_call: TRBV6-5; j_call: TRBJ1-2; d_call: .; clone_size: .; cdr3_aa: CASSYSMSGGGYTF; cdr3_nt: TGTGCCAGCAGTTACTCGATGAGTGGAGGAGGCTACACCTTC
v_call: TRBV15; j_call: TRBJ1-5; d_call: .; clone_size: .; cdr3_aa: CATSQDTISNQPQHF; cdr3_nt: TGTGCCACCAGCCAGGACACCATTAGCAATCAGCCCCAGCATTTT
v_call: TRBV19; j_call: TRBJ1-2; d_call: TRBD1; clone_size: few; cdr3_aa: CASSGQGAQDRAVGYTF; cdr3_nt: TGTGCCAGTTCAGGCCAGGGGGCTCAGGACAGGGCTGTTGGCTACACCTTC
v_call: TRBV5-5; j_call: TRBJ1-5; d_call: .; clone_size: once; cdr3_aa: CASSLGAQPQHF; cdr3_nt: TGTGCCAGCAGCTTGGGGGCACAGCCCCAGCATTTT
v_call: TRBV3-1/TRBV3-2; j_call: TRBJ2-7; d_call: TRBD1; clone_size: .; cdr3_aa: CASSQWDRSYEQYF; cdr3_nt: TGTGCCAGCAGCCAGTGGGACAGGAGCTACGAGCAGTACTTC
v_call: TRBV6-2/TRBV6-3; j_call: TRBJ2-2; d_call: TRBD1; clone_size: .; cdr3_aa: CASSYSGTGGNINTGELFF; cdr3_nt: TGTGCCAGCAGTTATTCCGGGACAGGGGGAAACATCAACACCGGGGAGCTGTTTTTT
v_call: TRBV5-1; j_call: TRBJ1-2; d_call: TRBD1; clone_size: .; cdr3_aa: CASRGDRAFSGGYTF; cdr3_nt: TGCGCCAGCAGAGGAGACAGGGCTTTTTCAGGGGGCTACACCTTC
v_call: TRBV5-1; j_call: TRBJ2-3; d_call: TRBD1; clone_size: .; cdr3_aa: CASSFLQGFADTQYF; cdr3_nt: TGCGCCAGCAGCTTCCTACAGGGGTTCGCAGATACGCAGTATTTT
v_call: TRBV12-3/TRBV12-4; j_call: TRBJ2-2; d_call: TRBD1; clone_size: .; cdr3_aa: CASSRDSTGELFF; cdr3_nt: TGTGCCAGCAGTCGGGACAGCACCGGGGAGCTGTTTTTT
v_call: TRBV5-4; j_call: TRBJ1-1; d_call: TRBD1; clone_size: once; cdr3_aa: CASSLKGGDTEAFF; cdr3_nt: TGTGCCAGCAGCTTGAAAGGGGGCGACACTGAAGCTTTCTTT
v_call: TRBV5-1; j_call: TRBJ2-7; d_call: .; clone_size: .; cdr3_aa: CASSSELGPYEQYF; cdr3_nt: TGCGCCAGCAGCTCCGAATTGGGCCCCTACGAGCAGTACTTC
v_call: TRBV19; j_call: TRBJ1-5; d_call: .; clone_size: .; cdr3_aa: CASNQQGGNQPQHF; cdr3_nt: TGTGCCAGTAATCAGCAGGGTGGCAATCAGCCCCAGCATTTT
v_call: TRBV5-8; j_call: TRBJ2-3; d_call: TRBD1; clone_size: .; cdr3_aa: CASSRGTGVTDTQYF; cdr3_nt: TGTGCCAGCAGCCGCGGGACAGGGGTCACAGATACGCAGTATTTT
v_call: TRBV4-3; j_call: TRBJ2-2; d_call: .; clone_size: .; cdr3_aa: CASSRAANTGELFF; cdr3_nt: TGCGCCAGCAGTCGTGCAGCGAACACCGGGGAGCTGTTTTTT
v_call: TRBV7-2; j_call: TRBJ2-1; d_call: .; clone_size: .; cdr3_aa: CASKAAFAPQSGEQFF; cdr3_nt: TGTGCCAGCAAAGCCGCCTTTGCCCCCCAATCAGGTGAGCAGTTCTTC
v_call: TRBV21-1; j_call: TRBJ2-2; d_call: .; clone_size: .; cdr3_aa: CASSMTANTGELFF; cdr3_nt: TGTGCCAGCAGCATGACAGCGAACACCGGGGAGCTGTTTTTT
v_call: TRBV15; j_call: TRBJ2-3; d_call: .; clone_size: .; cdr3_aa: CATSSPGLVADTQYF; cdr3_nt: TGTGCCACCAGCTCCCCGGGACTTGTTGCAGATACGCAGTATTTT
v_call: TRBV6-6; j_call: TRBJ1-6; d_call: .; clone_size: .; cdr3_aa: CASSYGRADNNSPLHF; cdr3_nt: TGTGCCAGCAGCTACGGGCGGGCCGATAATAATTCACCCCTCCACTTT
v_call: TRBV5-4; j_call: TRBJ1-2; d_call: .; clone_size: .; cdr3_aa: CASSTPTTIQGYTF; cdr3_nt: TGTGCCAGCAGCACCCCTACGACTATCCAAGGCTACACCTTC
v_call: TRBV7-2; j_call: TRBJ1-6; d_call: .; clone_size: .; cdr3_aa: CASSPPIPYNSPLHF; cdr3_nt: TGTGCCAGCAGCCCCCCCATTCCCTATAATTCACCCCTCCACTTT
v_call: TRBV28; j_call: TRBJ1-3; d_call: .; clone_size: .; cdr3_aa: CASSFDRGNTIYF; cdr3_nt: TGTGCCAGCAGCTTCGACAGGGGAAACACCATATATTTT
v_call: TRBV6-6; j_call: TRBJ1-2; d_call: TRBD1; clone_size: .; cdr3_aa: CASSYPGTEGYGYTF; cdr3_nt: TGTGCCAGCAGTTACCCCGGGACAGAGGGATATGGCTACACCTTC
v_call: TRBV7-2; j_call: TRBJ1-5; d_call: .; clone_size: .; cdr3_aa: CASSLNGGNQPQHF; cdr3_nt: TGTGCCAGCAGCTTAAACGGGGGGAATCAGCCCCAGCATTTT